The next 16 T cell receptor beta chains were all read from a single sample in a study of cytomegalovirus exposure and HLA in healthy donors. PCR employed 60 Vbeta and 13 Jbeta primers. The repertoire was sequenced with immunoSEQ multiplex PCR; TCRdb's copy has only in-frame clones and lacks some. The sample records 210,000 or so clones, 60% to 80% being singletons. Input material: PBMCs. These receptor sequences come from a woman aged 30 to 39 in good health and CMV-seropositive.

This clone occurred once. The chain uses TRBV20-1 and TRBJ2-7, with 8 bases matching TRBD2. Germline V CDR1 and CDR2: DFQATT, SNEGSKA (reference sequence). This CDR3 has 11 residues. The CDR3 spells CSPHSGNEQYF. The CDR3 DNA reads TGCTCACCTCATAGCGGGAACGAGCAGTACTTC.

The rearrangement links TRBV25-1 to TRBJ2-2; maybe TRBD1 (6 bases). In germline, CDR1 is MGHDK, CDR2 SYGVNS. The CDR3 covers 15 residues. Trimming took 8 bases from V and 4 from J, leaving 17 bases between them. CDR3 sequence (DNA): TGTGCCAGCGGTAACAGGGCAGCGAGCACCGGGGAGCTGTTTTTT. Protein: CASGNRAASTGELFF. Full variable domain (missing parts from reference TRBV25-1 and TRBJ2-2): EADIYQTPRYLVIGTGKKITLECSQTMGHDKMYWYQQDPGMELHLIHYSYGVNSTEKGDLSSESTVSRIRTEHFPLTLESARPSHTSQYLCASGNRAASTGELFFGEGSRLTVL.

This clone showed up just once. The chain combines TRBV15 with TRBJ2-1, with 9 bases that match TRBD2. This CDR3 region has 16 residues. V lost 5 bases and J lost 2; bases outside the gene matches: 7. The germline CDR1 and CDR2 sequences are LNHNV and YYDKDF (reference sequence). This CDR3 reads CATSGTSGPTYNEQFF. DNA of the CDR3: TGTGCCACCAGCGGAACTAGCGGGCCTACCTACAATGAGCAGTTCTTC.

V and J are TRBV7-2 and TRBJ2-5, with 7 positions matching TRBD2. This CDR3 has 16 residues. CDR1 is SGHTA, CDR2 FQGNSA, per germline. Trimming took 1 base from V and 0 from J; bases not matched to a gene: 5. The CDR3 DNA follows: TGTGCCAGCAGCTTAGTTTGGCGGGGGTACCAAGAGACCCAGTACTTC. Its protein is CASSLVWRGYQETQYF.

This sequence joins TRBV10-3 and TRBJ2-2; TRBD2 matches 7 bases. Germline lookup yields CDR1 ENHRY and CDR2 SYGVKD. Germline trimming cut 7 bases from V and 6 bases from J; bases unmatched to any gene: 8. CDR3 length: 14 amino acids. As DNA, the CDR3 is TGTGCCATCACGGGAGGTGGAGACCCCGGGGAGCTGTTTTTT. Translating it yields CAITGGGDPGELFF.

The rearrangement joins TRBV18 to TRBJ2-5; no reliable D call. The V gene lost 6 bases and the J gene lost 1 base, with 9 bases spanning the gap. This CDR3 has 13 amino acids. Looked up from germline, CDR1 is KGHSH and CDR2 is LQKENI. The CDR3 nucleotides read TGTGCCAGCTCGCAAAGCCTCCAAGAGACCCAGTACTTC. This encodes CASSQSLQETQYF.

The rearrangement joins TRBV28 to TRBJ1-5, with TRBD1 matching over 8 bases. The CDR3 has 15 amino acids. Germline V gene sequence: CDR1 MDHEN, CDR2 SYDVKM. V trimming: 8 bases; J trimming: 0 bases; junction bases outside the gene matches: 6. This CDR3 reads CASLTGVSSNQPQHF. In DNA form, the CDR3 reads TGTGCCAGCCTGACAGGGGTGAGTAGCAATCAGCCCCAGCATTTT.

V usage is TRBV5-6 and J usage is TRBJ2-5; D gene uncertain. The CDR3 runs to 13 residues. The V end lost 1 base, the J end lost 2 bases, and 6 bases lay between the germline ends. Germline V gene sequence: CDR1 SGHDT, CDR2 YYEEEE. CDR3 bases: TGTGCCAGCAGCTTGTACAATCAAGAGACCCAGTACTTC. Amino acids: CASSLYNQETQYF.

This rearrangement joins TRBV9 to TRBJ1-1; D remains unclear. Between the trimmed V and J ends, which lost 4 bases and 1 base, there was a span of 8 bases. This CDR3 is 13 amino acids long. In germline, CDR1 is SGDLS, CDR2 YYNGEE. The CDR3 region is CASSSLSNTEAFF. DNA for the CDR3: TGTGCCAGCAGCTCACTCTCGAACACTGAAGCTTTCTTT.

The rearrangement joins TRBV5-1 to TRBJ2-7; 8 bases map to TRBD1. The CDR3 is 13 amino acids. V was clipped by 0 bases and J by 6 bases; unmatched bases: 2. Germline values: CDR1 SGHRS, CDR2 YFSETQ. The CDR3 region has the DNA TGCGCCAGCAGCTTGGGACAGGGGACCGAGCAGTACTTC. Translation: CASSLGQGTEQYF.

V usage is TRBV5-1 and J usage is TRBJ2-5, with TRBD2 matching over 10 bases. Germline CDR1 and CDR2: SGHRS and YFSETQ. CDR3 length: 15 amino acids. The junction had 3 bases not matched to a gene; V was cut back by 4 bases and J by 0 bases. CDR3 DNA: TGCGCCAGCAGCGCCGGACTAGCGGACCAAGAGACCCAGTACTTC. It translates to CASSAGLADQETQYF. The variable domain in full, completed from reference TRBV5-1 and TRBJ2-5, reads KAGVTQTPRYLIKTRGQQVTLSCSPISGHRSVSWYQQTPGQGLQFLFEYFSETQRNKGNFPGRFSGRQFSNSRSEMNVSTLELGDSALYLCASSAGLADQETQYFGPGTRLLVL.

Only a few counts were recorded for this clone. The V and J genes are TRBV4-3 and TRBJ1-1; D ambiguous. The CDR3 consists of 14 residues. CDR1 LGHNA and CDR2 YSLEER come from the germline V gene. Trimming took off 0 bases at V and 4 bases at J, with 9 bases between the two ends. CDR3 loop: CASSQDRGGTEAFF. The DNA for the CDR3 is TGCGCCAGCAGCCAAGACCGGGGTGGCACTGAAGCTTTCTTT.

Comment on this clone: The sample has other DNA sequences that encode this CDR3 too. V usage is TRBV5-1 and J usage is TRBJ2-5, with 8 bases that match TRBD2. Trimming took 3 bases from V and 5 from J; bases not matched to a gene: 6. This CDR3 region has 14 residues. Germline values: CDR1 SGHRS, CDR2 YFSETQ. CDR3 coding DNA: TGCGCCAGCAGCTCCGGCGGGGGGCAGGAGACCCAGTACTTC. Translating gives CASSSGGGQETQYF.

This clone was counted between two and nine times. The V and J genes are TRBV9 and TRBJ1-1; D remains unclear. The V end was cut by 0 bases, the J end by 3 bases, with 12 bases between. This CDR3 comprises 15 residues. Looked up from germline, CDR1 is SGDLS and CDR2 is YYNGEE. The CDR3, as DNA: TGTGCCAGCAGCGTAGACCCAGTCTTGGACACTGAAGCTTTCTTT. Protein sequence: CASSVDPVLDTEAFF.

The chain recombines TRBV6-5 with TRBJ1-4, with D perhaps matching TRBD1 (5 bases). The CDR3 has 16 amino acids. CDR1 is MNHEY and CDR2 is SVGAGI in the germline V gene. Trimming took off 0 bases at V and 0 bases at J, with 8 bases between the two ends. CDR3 loop: CASSYSTVTTNEKLFF. Here the CDR3 DNA reads TGTGCCAGCAGTTACTCGACAGTCACAACTAATGAAAAACTGTTTTTT.

A few counts support this clone. The V and J genes are TRBV7-2 and TRBJ1-2, with D possibly TRBD1 on 6 matching bases. Per germline, CDR1 SGHTA and CDR2 FQGNSA. Deletions cut 5 bases from V and 7 bases from J, with 14 bases between. The CDR3 sequence is 13 residues long. CDR3 sequence: CASSTTGFRGYTF. The CDR3 DNA sequence: TGTGCCAGCAGCACGACAGGATTCCGTGGCTACACCTTC.